The clone carrying this T cell receptor beta chain was found many times. These data are taken from a study of T cells in Graves' hyperthyroidism and ophthalmopathy. For the study at large: Specimen type is peripheral blood, collected at initial diagnosis prior to any treatment.

Orbital computed tomography, thyroid ultrasound, serum thyroxine and TRAb, and clinical symptoms together informed the diagnoses. Amplification of TCR beta CDR3 regions was performed using RNA transcripts as template. Researchers ran a first-round RT-PCR on the TCR CDR3 using the HTBI primer set. TCRdb fed the multiplex PCR reads into MiXCR, producing one record per CDR3 protein. The table records 340,000 or so distinct CDR3 sequences, around a fifth of them present only once. Sequenced: blood. The source is a woman aged 50 to 65 with Graves' hyperthyroidism.

This CDR3 is CASSSSLGSGRGVETQYF. In DNA, the CDR3 is TGTGCCAGCAGCTCCTCCCTTGGGAGCGGGAGAGGGGTAGAGACCCAGTACTTC. This chain uses TRBV11-3 with TRBJ2-5, with 8 positions matching TRBD2. V lost 4 bases, J lost 4 bases, and 17 bases stayed unmatched. The CDR3 length is 18 residues. Germline CDR1 and CDR2: SGHNT and YENEEA.